The present entry profiles one T cell receptor beta chain with its context. V was pared by 0 bases and J by 4 bases, with 7 bases between. The CDR3 loop spans 13 amino acids. Looked up from germline, CDR1 is SGHRS and CDR2 is YFSETQ. 60 Vbeta and 13 Jbeta primers were used in PCR. TCRdb's table, derived via immunoSEQ multiplex PCR, lists solely in-frame clones and lacks some. The sample holds over 65,000 clones, roughly two thirds seen once. These data originate in a study of cytomegalovirus exposure and HLA in healthy donors. The sample consisted of PBMCs. The sequence derives from a woman in her fifties or sixties in good health and CMV-seropositive. This sequence joins TRBV5-1 and TRBJ1-1, with no clear D. The CDR3 DNA reads TGCGCCAGCAGCTTGGATGGCGGCACTGAAGCTTTCTTT. Translation: CASSLDGGTEAFF.